The source of this T cell receptor beta chain is a study of cytomegalovirus exposure and HLA in healthy donors. V was trimmed by 2 bases and J by 5 bases, leaving 15 bases between them. This CDR3 is 15 amino acids long. From germline, CDR1 is SGHTA and CDR2 FQGNSA. This PCR relied on a set of 60 Vbeta primers and 13 Jbeta primers. Repertoires were generated with immunoSEQ multiplex PCR, while TCRdb's copy carries only in-frame clones and drops some. This sample has 200,000 to 250,000 clones, with about 77% found just once. This clone occurred once. What it binds is unknown. Findings and limits, study-wide: Most CMV-associated TCR beta chains appeared HLA-restricted in a later analysis.

J is TRBJ2-5 and V is TRBV7-2; D not resolved. The sample taken for sequencing was PBMCs. This receptor was taken from a woman in her 30s in good health and CMV-seronegative. DNA for the CDR3: TGTGCCAGCAGCTTAAGAGCACTGCCCAGGGAGACCCAGTACTTC. Translating gives CASSLRALPRETQYF.